These 7 T cell receptor beta chains originate from one sample sequenced in a study of T cells after somatic rescue of genetic block. TCRdb's copy holds only in-frame clones and misses some; the assay was immunoSEQ multiplex PCR. The repertoire holds over 95,000 clones, over 80% seen once, with approximately 1.4% in the top ten. Material: peripheral blood mononuclear cells (PBMCs). The receptors were sampled from a young woman.

J is TRBJ2-7 and V is TRBV7-3, with 9 nucleotides matching TRBD1. CDR3 length equals 13 residues. In germline, CDR1 is SGHTA, CDR2 FQGTGA. Trimming took 3 bases from V and 5 from J; bases not matched to a gene: 2. The CDR3 loop reads CASSLDRGHEQYF. The CDR3 coding sequence is TGTGCCAGCAGCTTGGACAGGGGCCACGAGCAGTACTTC.

The chain joins TRBV10-3 to TRBJ2-7, with 9 bases aligning to TRBD2. The V segment lost 8 bases and the J segment 3 bases; nucleotides outside the gene matches: 11. Germline loops: CDR1 ENHRY, CDR2 SYGVKD. The CDR3 has 15 residues. CDR3 sequence: CAIGGLAITNYEQYF. As DNA, the CDR3 is TGTGCCATCGGAGGACTAGCGATTACGAACTACGAGCAGTACTTC.

J is TRBJ1-2 and V is TRBV6-5; D gene unclear. With 7 bases removed from V and 8 bases from J, the gap between germline ends came to 14 bases. The CDR3 consists of 12 residues. CDR1 MNHEY and CDR2 SVGAGI come from the germline V gene. The CDR3 region has the DNA TGTGCCAGCACCTCTGGGGATGGCGGCTACACCTTC. It encodes CASTSGDGGYTF.

The chain couples TRBV6-4 to TRBJ2-3; D unresolved. The CDR3 spans 15 residues. CDR1 is MRHNA, CDR2 SNTAGT, per germline. V gave up 0 bases and J gave up 0 bases, with 7 bases separating them. The CDR3, as DNA: TGTGCCAGCAGTGACTCGAGAGGCAGCACAGATACGCAGTATTTT. Its translation: CASSDSRGSTDTQYF.

The chain recombines TRBV12-5 with TRBJ1-1; no definite D call. Germline V lookup: CDR1 LGHNT, CDR2 FRNRAP. The CDR3 contains 12 residues. Trimming left V 5 bases short and J 3 bases short, with 7 bases between. CDR3 DNA sequence: TGTGCTAGTGGTCCCGCCTACACTGAAGCTTTCTTT. It translates to CASGPAYTEAFF.

The chain is built from TRBV4-1 and TRBJ1-6, with D possibly matching TRBD1 (5 bases). The CDR3 is made up of 16 amino acids. V shed 4 bases and J shed 7 bases, with 17 bases lying between them. CDR1 and CDR2 (germline): MGHRA, YSYEKL. This CDR3 is CASSRSPTAQNSPLHF. The CDR3 DNA is TGCGCCAGCAGCCGCTCCCCGACAGCCCAAAATTCACCCCTCCACTTT.

The chain uses TRBV4-1 and TRBJ1-5; D not resolved. V shed 0 bases and J shed 9 bases, with 12 bases lying between them. Germline loops: CDR1 MGHRA, CDR2 YSYEKL. The CDR3 is 14 residues long. The CDR3 sequence is CASSQDKAGRPQHF. CDR3 DNA: TGCGCCAGCAGCCAAGATAAGGCGGGCCGGCCCCAGCATTTT.